This T cell receptor (beta chain) emerged from a study of Ad26.COV2.S vaccination and SARS-CoV-2 variants (TCRdb year 2021). Regarding the complete study: Donors in the vaccine arm were drawn from COV1001, a multicentre, randomized, double-blind, placebo-controlled phase I-IIa trial testing Ad26.COV2.S in healthy adults. Trial participants were randomized into five groups of five, in which low-dose or high-dose Ad26.COV2.S was given once or twice, or placebo was given on both occasions. Throughout the experiments and outcome assessment, investigators stayed blinded to trial group allocation. Ad26.COV2.S was given intramuscularly at 5x10^10 or 1x10^11 viral particles, as a single shot or as two shots 56 days apart. The specificity and breadth of SARS-CoV-2-reactive T cell receptors after Ad26.COV2.S vaccination were assessed by TCRbeta repertoire sequencing. The TCR-sequenced set comprised about 32 samples: roughly 19 Ad26.COV2.S vaccine recipients, 5 placebo recipients and 8 SARS-CoV-2 convalescent individuals.

Results and caveats for the whole study, not just this receptor: It was noted by the authors that total T cell responses may have been underestimated by the TCR breadth and depth analyses. After vaccination, substantial breadth of spike-specific CD8+ and CD4+ T cell responses was reported. The study was not powered to compare responses between vaccine doses or regimens. Ad26.COV2.S recipients had higher spike-specific TCR breadth than placebo recipients (P = 0.0014). Vaccine and placebo recipients had comparable non-spike TCR breadth, which fits with the vaccine containing only spike.

As to this clone: Its binding antigen is unknown. Per-base quality was not reported, and no clone a single base away is much larger than it.

The immunoSEQ Assay was used to sequence TCRbeta CDR3 regions. After extraction, genomic DNA underwent amplification by bias-controlled multiplex PCR, followed by high-throughput sequencing. In the source study's methods: To quantify the absolute abundance of every unique TCRbeta CDR3 region, sequences were collapsed and filtered. T cell fraction was estimated by normalizing TCRbeta template counts to usable DNA, which was measured by amplifying reference genes present in all nucleated cells. Repertoire TCRs were annotated as SARS-CoV-2-specific when V gene, CDR3 amino acid sequence and J gene were exactly matched to a known reactive TCR set. The reference SARS-CoV-2 TCR set was derived from MIRA and filtered for enrichment in COVID-19-positive ImmuneCODE repertoires, a step that removed public or cross-reactive TCRs. Drawing on the MIRA antigens, annotated TCRs were analysed further at the level of specific ORF or position within ORF. Breadth was defined as the number of annotated unique rearrangements divided by the total number of unique productive rearrangements, and depth was defined as the summed frequency of the annotated unique rearrangements. Two-sided Wilcoxon rank-sum tests were used to compare TCR breadth between groups. Imported from immuneACCESS, the table was reduced by TCRdb to in-frame sequences with V and J called. These copies leave out some clones; in studies compared against another copy, an unresolved V gene accounts for under half, and the cause of the remainder is not known. The V and J calls and clone size come from that table; D and trimming were worked out from the DNA. The sample profile shows about 350,000 clones; about 85% of them were found once. The ten biggest clones cover approximately 5.9% of the sample.

The intended sense of this specimen's treatment or condition label: some 19 received Ad26.COV2.S at low or high dose, single or two shots; a few received placebo; per-sample allocation not given. Repertoires of vaccine and placebo recipients were sequenced from samples collected on day 63 after the first injection. Between 29 July and 7 August 2020, Cohort 1b enrolled 25 adults aged 18-55 years at one site in Boston, USA. Ad26.COV2.S consisted of a replication-incompetent adenovirus type 26 vector by which a prefusion-stabilized SARS-CoV-2 spike protein from the original Wuhan strain was expressed. The CDR3 runs 14 residues from the cysteine to the phenylalanine. Only the CDR3 part of the read is kept: 42 bases, read in frame from the first base. V is shortened by 4 bases, J by 7 bases, and the region joining them spans 13 bases. The germline V gene (reference sequence) provides CDR1 SGHAT and CDR2 FQDESV.

The sample was peripheral blood, taken in a trial of Ad26.COV2.S vaccine versus placebo. Recombination connected TRBV11-1 to TRBJ2-2; the D region may be TRBD1 or TRBD2, each matching 6 bases equally. The TCR was taken from a person aged 18-65 years who received the Ad26.COV2.S COVID-19 vaccine or a placebo. The bases read TGTGCCAGCAGCTCCCCGGGGGCCAGCGGGGAGCTGTTTTTT. This yields the protein CASSSPGASGELFF.